This entry features one T cell receptor beta chain sequence. The antigen remains unidentified. These data originate in a study of PD-1 blockade in classical Hodgkin lymphoma. Study results and caveats: According to reports, newly diagnosed patients had lower baseline TCR diversity than healthy donors, and relapsed/refractory patients had lower baseline TCR diversity still. Repertoire differences have undefined causes, possibly disease activity or prior therapy. Nivolumab initiation under 1 year post-ASCT meant exclusion.

The patients all showed relapse after autologous stem cell transplantation, while their brentuximab vedotin exposure varied. Some clones are missing from TCRdb's copy, which holds only in-frame ones; the method was immunoSEQ multiplex PCR. Here the sample spans almost 100,000 clones, 80% to 95% being singletons. The CDR3 contains 15 residues. V lost 1 base and J 2 bases, leaving 10 bases between the germline ends. Germline V gene sequence: CDR1 KGHSH, CDR2 LQKENI. This specimen was peripheral blood mononuclear cells (PBMCs), taken at baseline. The receptor was derived from a human donor with classical Hodgkin lymphoma. The J gene is TRBJ2-3, the V gene TRBV18; D is uncertain. CDR3 bases: TGTGCCAGCTCACCACAGTTACTTGTCACAGATACGCAGTATTTT. The encoded protein is CASSPQLLVTDTQYF.